The 19 T cell receptor beta chains below come from one sample, sequenced in a study of cytomegalovirus exposure and HLA in healthy donors. Use of 60 Vbeta and 13 Jbeta primers characterized the PCR. Sequencing used immunoSEQ multiplex PCR; TCRdb keeps in-frame clones, though not all of them. In the table there are about 110,000 clones, over 70% of which are singletons. The specimen was PBMCs. The receptors were gathered from a female donor in good health and CMV-seronegative.

This clone showed up just a few times. The V call is TRBV30, the J call TRBJ2-4; a possible D gene is TRBD1 (6 bases). Germline V gene data show CDR1 as GTSNPN and CDR2 as SVGIG (reference sequence). V was cut by 5 bases and J by 8 bases, with 16 bases left in between. CDR3 length equals 13 residues. The chain's CDR3 is CAWATGFRDIQYF. CDR3 in DNA: TGTGCCTGGGCCACAGGGTTTAGGGACATTCAGTACTTC. Using reference TRBV30 and TRBJ2-4 for the parts outside the CDR3, the full variable domain is SQTIHQWPATLVQPVGSPLSLECTVEGTSNPNLYWYRQAAGRGLQLLFYSVGIGQISSEVPQNLSASRPQDRQFILSSKKLLLSDSGFYLCAWATGFRDIQYFGAGTRLSVL.

The chain links TRBV6-5 to TRBJ2-1; D is perhaps TRBD2 (5 bases). Trimming stripped 6 bases from V and 6 bases from J, with 12 bases between. Germline CDR1 and CDR2: MNHEY and SVGAGI. The CDR3 totals 13 residues. This CDR3 is CASRELDINEQFF. Here the CDR3 DNA reads TGTGCCAGCAGAGAACTAGATATCAATGAGCAGTTCTTC.

This clone was detected once. This chain uses TRBV9 with TRBJ2-3, with D perhaps matching TRBD1 (5 bases). The ends were cut back, 0 bases at V and 3 bases at J, with 11 bases in the middle. The CDR3 runs to 15 residues. Germline lookup yields CDR1 SGDLS and CDR2 YYNGEE. As DNA, the CDR3 is TGTGCCAGCAGCGTAGGGCCAGGGTGGACAGATACGCAGTATTTT. Its protein is CASSVGPGWTDTQYF.

J is TRBJ2-3 and V is TRBV5-1; 12 positions match TRBD2. The CDR3 loop spans 20 amino acids. V lost 0 bases, J lost 0 bases, and 11 bases stayed unmatched. CDR1 and CDR2 (germline): SGHRS, YFSETQ. The DNA for the CDR3 is TGCGCCAGCAGCTTGGGATGGATGACTAGCGGGAGTACTAGCACAGATACGCAGTATTTT. As protein: CASSLGWMTSGSTSTDTQYF.

The gene calls are TRBV23-1 and TRBJ2-6; 12 bases align to TRBD1. TRBV23-1 is recorded as an ORF, its role being uncertain. CDR3 length equals 21 residues. V dropped 4 bases and J dropped 2; count of bases not matched to a gene: 15. CDR3 nucleotides: TGCGCCAGCAGTCCGAAAATGACCCGGGACAGGGGGCAGGCTGGGGCCAACGTCCTGACTTTC. Translation: CASSPKMTRDRGQAGANVLTF.

The chain joins TRBV29-1 to TRBJ1-2; unclear D gene. The CDR3 is made up of 12 amino acids. Germline assignment: CDR1 SQVTM and CDR2 ANQGSEA. Between the trimmed V and J ends, which lost 2 bases and 7 bases, there was a span of 11 bases. DNA of the CDR3: TGCAGCGTTGAACTGGGCCAAGGTGGCTACACCTTC. Translated: CSVELGQGGYTF.

CDR3 in DNA: TGTGCCAGCAGCACTTCTATGCATGAGCAGTTCTTC. Translated, it gives CASSTSMHEQFF. V gene TRBV27 combines with J gene TRBJ2-1; D is uncertain. The V gene lost 6 bases and the J gene lost 8 bases, with 11 bases spanning the gap. The CDR3 spans 12 residues. The germline gives CDR1 MNHEY, CDR2 SMNVEV (reference sequence).

The chain joins TRBV9 to TRBJ2-3, with D maybe TRBD1 (6 bases). Per germline, CDR1 SGDLS and CDR2 YYNGEE. The CDR3 consists of 14 residues. Trimming stripped 5 bases from V and 3 bases from J, with 13 bases between. The CDR3 loop reads CASSRGLSTDTQYF. The CDR3 bases are TGTGCCAGCAGTAGGGGGTTGAGTACAGATACGCAGTATTTT.

The rearrangement uses TRBV4-2 and TRBJ2-7; possibly TRBD2 for D (6 bases). This CDR3 has 16 residues. Per germline, CDR1 LGHNA and CDR2 YNFKEQ. V lost 1 base to trimming and J lost 3 bases, with 16 bases between them. The CDR3 nucleotides read TGTGCCAGCAGCCAAGTGGGGCAGGGACTCAACTACGAGCAGTACTTC. Its protein product is CASSQVGQGLNYEQYF.

The genes are TRBV29-1 and TRBJ1-4, with D tentatively TRBD1 (6 bases). The V and J ends lost 7 bases and 3 bases respectively, with 15 bases between them. The germline CDR1 and CDR2 sequences are SQVTM and ANQGSEA. This CDR3 contains 14 residues. DNA for the CDR3: TGCAGCGCCCGGGGGGGGGCGGCTAATGAAAAACTGTTTTTT. Its protein product is CSARGGAANEKLFF.

In its sample, this clone was seen a few times. The chain recombines TRBV30 with TRBJ2-3; TRBD1 matches 7 bases. This CDR3 is 13 amino acids long. Germline-derived CDR1 and CDR2 are GTSNPN and SVGIG (reference sequence). Trimming took 5 bases from V and 4 from J; bases not matched to a gene: 6. The CDR3 sequence is CAWRLQGADTQYF. For the CDR3, the DNA is TGTGCCTGGCGTCTTCAGGGGGCAGATACGCAGTATTTT.

V and J are TRBV4-1 and TRBJ2-3, with 13 bases lining up with TRBD2. After removal of 1 base from V and 4 bases from J, the junction contained 8 bases not matched to a gene. The CDR3 loop spans 18 amino acids. Looked up from germline, CDR1 is MGHRA and CDR2 is YSYEKL. CDR3 protein: CASSQAPGTSGKPDTQYF. As DNA, the CDR3 is TGCGCCAGCAGCCAAGCCCCGGGGACTAGCGGGAAGCCAGATACGCAGTATTTT.

V gene TRBV19 combines with J gene TRBJ2-1; D perhaps matches TRBD2 (7 bases). Germline values: CDR1 LNHDA, CDR2 SQIVND (reference sequence). V was clipped by 3 bases and J by 14 bases, with 14 bases between them. This CDR3 is 12 amino acids long. This CDR3 reads CASSIGGRGKFF. CDR3 sequence (DNA): TGTGCCAGTAGTATCGGGGGGCGGGGGAAGTTCTTC.

This clone was counted between two and nine times. V is TRBV9 and J is TRBJ2-3; TRBD2 aligns across 9 bases. From germline, CDR1 is SGDLS and CDR2 YYNGEE. The J segment lost 1 base and the V segment lost 0 bases, leaving 3 bases of the junction unmatched. There are 16 residues in the CDR3. This chain's CDR3 is CASSVGAGGRTDTQYF. The CDR3 DNA sequence: TGTGCCAGCAGCGTAGGGGCGGGAGGGCGCACAGATACGCAGTATTTT. Drawing the rest from reference TRBV9 and TRBJ2-3, the complete variable domain is DSGVTQTPKHLITATGQRVTLRCSPRSGDLSVYWYQQSLDQGLQFLIQYYNGEERAKGNILERFSAQQFPDLHSELNLSSLELGDSALYFCASSVGAGGRTDTQYFGPGTRLTVL.

The chain has TRBV11-2 and TRBJ1-1; 9 bases line up with TRBD1. CDR3 length: 19 amino acids. Losses at the gene ends were 2 bases for V and 1 base for J; bases not matched to a gene: 14. CDR1 SGHAT and CDR2 FQNNGV come from the germline V gene. The CDR3 sequence is CASSLRPGQGFLSNTEAFF. CDR3 nucleotides: TGTGCCAGCAGCTTACGGCCGGGACAGGGTTTTTTGTCGAACACTGAAGCTTTCTTT.

V is TRBV10-2 and J is TRBJ1-2, with 7 bases that match TRBD1. V lost 0 bases, J lost 8 bases, and 6 bases stayed unmatched. Germline CDR1 WSHSY, CDR2 SAAADI. This CDR3 has 14 amino acids. The CDR3 DNA reads TGCGCCAGCAGTGAGTCGGACAGGAGAGAGGGCTACACCTTC. It yields the protein CASSESDRREGYTF.

The genes are TRBV4-3 and TRBJ2-3; D is possibly TRBD2 (6 bases). Germline V gene sequence: CDR1 LGHNA, CDR2 YSLEER. V was trimmed by 4 bases and J by 5 bases, leaving 10 bases between them. The CDR3 contains 13 residues. The CDR3 spells CASSRDFVDTQYF. In DNA form, the CDR3 reads TGCGCCAGCAGCCGGGACTTCGTAGATACGCAGTATTTT.

This clone was observed once. The chain carries TRBV5-4 and TRBJ2-1; 9 bases agree with TRBD2. CDR3 length equals 17 residues. Germline V gives CDR1 SGHNT, CDR2 YYREEE (reference sequence). Trimming took 4 bases from V and 5 from J; bases not matched to a gene: 13. CDR3 protein: CASSVYRRGGLDNEQFF. CDR3 nucleotides: TGTGCCAGCAGCGTGTACCGGCGGGGGGGCTTGGACAATGAGCAGTTCTTC.

The chain recombines TRBV7-9 with TRBJ2-5; 7 nucleotides match TRBD1. The DNA end favors TRBJ2-7, so the J call may be wrong. CDR1 is SEHNR, CDR2 FQNEAQ, per germline (reference sequence). This CDR3 comprises 15 residues. CDR3 amino acids: CASSPRGGQPYEQYF. Here the CDR3 DNA reads TGTGCCAGCAGCCCGAGAGGGGGCCAGCCCTACGAGCAGTACTTC.